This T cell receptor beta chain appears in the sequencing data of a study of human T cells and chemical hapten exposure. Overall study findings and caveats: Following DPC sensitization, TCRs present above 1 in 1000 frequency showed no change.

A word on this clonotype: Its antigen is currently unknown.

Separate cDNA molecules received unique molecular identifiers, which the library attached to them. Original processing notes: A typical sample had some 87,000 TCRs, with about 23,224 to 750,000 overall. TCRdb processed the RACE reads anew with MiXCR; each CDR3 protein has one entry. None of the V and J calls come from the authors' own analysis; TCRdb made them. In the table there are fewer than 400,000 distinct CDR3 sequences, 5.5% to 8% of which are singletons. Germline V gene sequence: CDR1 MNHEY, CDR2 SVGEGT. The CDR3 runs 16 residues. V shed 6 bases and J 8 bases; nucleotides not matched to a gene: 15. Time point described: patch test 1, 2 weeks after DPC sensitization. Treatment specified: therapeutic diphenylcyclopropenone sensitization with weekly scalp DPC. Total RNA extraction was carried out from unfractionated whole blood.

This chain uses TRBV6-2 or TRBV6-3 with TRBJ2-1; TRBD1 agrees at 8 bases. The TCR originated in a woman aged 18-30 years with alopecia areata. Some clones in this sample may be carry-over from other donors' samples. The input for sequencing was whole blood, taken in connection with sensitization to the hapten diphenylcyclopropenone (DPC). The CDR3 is CASRGDGPGGPDEQFF. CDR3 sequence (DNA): TGTGCCAGCAGGGGGGATGGGCCAGGGGGCCCCGATGAGCAGTTCTTC.